Following are 14 T cell receptor beta chains from one sample sequenced in a study of cytomegalovirus exposure and HLA in healthy donors. It was with 60 Vbeta and 13 Jbeta primers that the PCR ran. Sequencing was performed with immunoSEQ multiplex PCR; in TCRdb, only in-frame clones are kept and a portion is missing. This table holds over 95,000 clones, 76% found once. Sequenced input: PBMCs. These receptors originate from a woman between 40 and 55 years old in good health and CMV-seropositive.

V and J are TRBV11-2 and TRBJ2-2, with 7 bases matching TRBD1. From germline, CDR1 is SGHAT and CDR2 FQNNGV. The CDR3 extends over 17 amino acids. V trimming: 4 bases; J trimming: 3 bases; junction bases outside the gene matches: 11. The chain's CDR3 is CASSSGTALGDTGELFF. In DNA form, the CDR3 reads TGTGCCAGCAGCTCGGGGACAGCCCTTGGGGACACCGGGGAGCTGTTTTTT.

This clone was seen a few times. This rearrangement joins TRBV7-3 to TRBJ2-1; TRBD1 agrees at 7 bases. Germline CDR1 SGHTA, CDR2 FQGTGA. The CDR3 has 14 residues. J gave up 5 bases and V 5 bases, and 6 bases lay outside the gene matches. The CDR3 region has the DNA TGTGCCAGCAGCCCGGGACAGCAGAACAATGAGCAGTTCTTC. It is translated as CASSPGQQNNEQFF.

The chain uses TRBV18 and TRBJ1-2; D uncertain. CDR3 length equals 15 residues. V was clipped by 3 bases and J by 5 bases, with 16 bases between them. Per the germline V gene, CDR1 is KGHSH and CDR2 is LQKENI. Written as DNA, the CDR3 is TGTGCCAGCTCACCTGCCGCGGGAGACGAATATGGCTACACCTTC. Protein product: CASSPAAGDEYGYTF.

The chain employs TRBV7-3 and TRBJ2-5, with 11 bases identical to TRBD2. The CDR3 consists of 15 residues. V lost 2 bases to trimming and J lost 5 bases; unmatched junction nucleotides: 4. The germline V gene has CDR1 SGHTA and CDR2 FQGTGA. CDR3 residues: CASSLVAGGRETQYF. CDR3 bases: TGTGCCAGCAGCTTAGTAGCGGGGGGGCGCGAGACCCAGTACTTC.

The chain recombines TRBV5-4 with TRBJ2-1; 8 bases line up with TRBD2. Germline CDR1 and CDR2: SGHNT and YYREEE (reference sequence). J was trimmed by 4 bases and V by 0 bases; bases with no gene match: 3. The CDR3 consists of 15 residues. The CDR3 region has the DNA TGTGCCAGCAGCTTGGGCGGGGGGCTTTACAATGAGCAGTTCTTC. As protein: CASSLGGGLYNEQFF.

The chain links TRBV7-8 to TRBJ2-5; TRBD1 agrees at 10 bases. The V and J ends lost 4 bases and 5 bases, in that order; junction bases with no gene match: 13. This CDR3 contains 17 residues. Germline lookup yields CDR1 SGHVS and CDR2 FQNEAQ. Written as DNA, the CDR3 is TGTGCCAGCAGCTCGGGACAGGGGATTTCCACCGGGGAGACCCAGTACTTC. It yields the protein CASSSGQGISTGETQYF.

The J gene is TRBJ2-3, the V gene TRBV19; TRBD1 is a possible D gene (5 bases). The CDR3 is 17 residues long. Trimming shortened V by 0 bases and J by 0 bases, and 13 bases separated the two germline ends. Looked up from germline, CDR1 is LNHDA and CDR2 is SQIVND (reference sequence). The CDR3 is CASSIDKGSSSTDTQYF. For the CDR3, the DNA is TGTGCCAGTAGTATAGATAAGGGGTCTTCTAGCACAGATACGCAGTATTTT.

The chain joins TRBV5-8 to TRBJ1-4, with D perhaps matching TRBD1 (6 bases). CDR3 length: 16 residues. Germline V lookup: CDR1 SGHTS, CDR2 YDEGEE. V lost 0 bases, J lost 5 bases, and 14 bases lay in between. The CDR3 loop reads CASSLVGDNRNEKLFF. The CDR3 DNA is TGTGCCAGCAGCTTGGTGGGGGACAATCGAAATGAAAAACTGTTTTTT.

This chain connects TRBV5-5 to TRBJ1-4; D may be TRBD1 (6 bases). CDR1 SGHKS and CDR2 YYEKEE come from the germline V gene (reference sequence). The CDR3 loop spans 15 amino acids. The germline V and J ends were trimmed by 1 base and 4 bases, with 11 bases remaining between them. The CDR3 protein is CASSLMQGLNEKLFF. Here the CDR3 DNA reads TGTGCCAGCAGCTTGATGCAGGGGCTTAATGAAAAACTGTTTTTT.

This clone has a single count. V gene TRBV18 combines with J gene TRBJ1-2; D unresolved. V was clipped by 0 bases and J by 2 bases, with 7 bases between them. This CDR3 is built from 14 residues. In germline, CDR1 is KGHSH, CDR2 LQKENI. The DNA of the CDR3 is TGTGCCAGCTCACCACCCCTAAAGAACTATGGCTACACCTTC. It yields the protein CASSPPLKNYGYTF.

The V gene is TRBV5-4, the J gene TRBJ1-3; 7 bases agree with TRBD1. The CDR3 spans 13 residues. V was clipped by 2 bases and J by 6 bases; unmatched bases: 2. In germline, CDR1 is SGHNT, CDR2 YYREEE (reference sequence). CDR3 loop: CASSFGTANTIYF. The CDR3 DNA sequence: TGTGCCAGCAGCTTCGGGACAGCAAACACCATATATTTT.

V usage is TRBV6-1 and J usage is TRBJ1-1; unclear D gene. Germline values: CDR1 MNHNS, CDR2 SASEGT. CDR3 length equals 17 residues. Trimming shortened V by 4 bases and J by 1 base, and 19 bases separated the two germline ends. The CDR3, as DNA: TGTGCCAGCAGTGGGAACGTCGGAGTTGCCCCGAACACTGAAGCTTTCTTT. Translation gives CASSGNVGVAPNTEAFF.

J is TRBJ1-5 and V is TRBV30, with TRBD1 matching 7 bases. The germline V gene encodes CDR1 GTSNPN and CDR2 SVGIG (reference sequence). This CDR3 is built from 17 residues. Trimming cost V 1 base and J 0 bases; bases outside gene matches: 9. The CDR3 reads CAWSGGTDFYSNQPQHF. As DNA, the CDR3 is TGTGCCTGGAGTGGCGGGACAGACTTTTATAGCAATCAGCCCCAGCATTTT.

This clone was seen a handful of times. The chain carries TRBV2 and TRBJ2-2, with D maybe TRBD2 (5 bases). CDR3 length: 14 amino acids. Looked up from germline, CDR1 is SNHLY and CDR2 is FYNNEI. V was clipped by 2 bases and J by 8 bases, with 12 bases between them. The CDR3 DNA reads TGTGCCAGCAGTGAACAACGCTCGGGGGGGGAGCTGTTTTTT. Translating gives CASSEQRSGGELFF.